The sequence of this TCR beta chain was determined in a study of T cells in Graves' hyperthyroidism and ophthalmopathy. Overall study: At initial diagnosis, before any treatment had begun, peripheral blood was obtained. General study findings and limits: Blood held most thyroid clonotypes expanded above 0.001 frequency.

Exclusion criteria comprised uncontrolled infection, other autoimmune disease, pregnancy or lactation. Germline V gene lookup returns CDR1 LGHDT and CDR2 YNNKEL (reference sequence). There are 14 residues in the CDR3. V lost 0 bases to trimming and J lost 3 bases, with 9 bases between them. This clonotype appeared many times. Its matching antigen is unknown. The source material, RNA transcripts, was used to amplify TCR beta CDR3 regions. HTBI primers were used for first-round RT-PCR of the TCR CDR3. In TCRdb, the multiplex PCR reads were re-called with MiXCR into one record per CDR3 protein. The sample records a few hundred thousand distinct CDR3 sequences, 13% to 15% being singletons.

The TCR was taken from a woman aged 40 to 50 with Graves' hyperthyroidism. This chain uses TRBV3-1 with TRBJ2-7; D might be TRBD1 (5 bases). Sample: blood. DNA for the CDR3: TGTGCCAGCAGCCAAGAGTTCGACAGCTACGAGCAGTACTTC. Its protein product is CASSQEFDSYEQYF.